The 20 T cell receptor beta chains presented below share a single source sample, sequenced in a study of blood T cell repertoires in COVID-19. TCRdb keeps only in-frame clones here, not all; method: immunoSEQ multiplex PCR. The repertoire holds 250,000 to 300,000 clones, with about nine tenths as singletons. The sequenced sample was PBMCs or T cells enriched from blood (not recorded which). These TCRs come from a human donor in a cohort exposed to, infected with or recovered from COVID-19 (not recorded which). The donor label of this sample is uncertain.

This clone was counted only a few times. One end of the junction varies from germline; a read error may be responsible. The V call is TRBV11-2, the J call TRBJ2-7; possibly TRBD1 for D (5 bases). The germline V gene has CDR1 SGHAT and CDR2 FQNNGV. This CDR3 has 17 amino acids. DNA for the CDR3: TGTGCCAGCAGCTTAGGCCTCCGGGCAGGGATCTCCCACGAGCAGTACTTC. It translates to CASSLGLRAGISHEQYF.

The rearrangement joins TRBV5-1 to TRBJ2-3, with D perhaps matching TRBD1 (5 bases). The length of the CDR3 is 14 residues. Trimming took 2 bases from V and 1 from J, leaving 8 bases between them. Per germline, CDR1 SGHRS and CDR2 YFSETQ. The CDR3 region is CASSLGEGTDTQYF. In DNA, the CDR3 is TGCGCCAGCAGCTTAGGGGAAGGCACAGATACGCAGTATTTT.

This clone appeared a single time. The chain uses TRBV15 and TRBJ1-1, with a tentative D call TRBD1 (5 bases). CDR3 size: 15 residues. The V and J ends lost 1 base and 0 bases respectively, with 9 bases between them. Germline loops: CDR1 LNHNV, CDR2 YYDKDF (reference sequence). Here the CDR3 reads CATSRVGQVNTEAFF. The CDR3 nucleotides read TGTGCCACCAGCAGAGTGGGGCAGGTGAACACTGAAGCTTTCTTT.

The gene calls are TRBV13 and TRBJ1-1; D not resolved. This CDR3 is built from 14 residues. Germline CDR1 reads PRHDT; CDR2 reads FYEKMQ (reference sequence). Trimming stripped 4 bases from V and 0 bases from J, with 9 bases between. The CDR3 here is CASSSPPVNTEAFF. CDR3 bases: TGTGCCAGCAGCTCCCCCCCAGTGAACACTGAAGCTTTCTTT. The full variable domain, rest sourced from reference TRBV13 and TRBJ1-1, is AAGVIQSPRHLIKEKRETATLKCYPIPRHDTVYWYQQGPGQDPQFLISFYEKMQSDKGSIPDRFSAQQFSDYHSELNMSSLELGDSALYFCASSSPPVNTEAFFGQGTRLTVV.

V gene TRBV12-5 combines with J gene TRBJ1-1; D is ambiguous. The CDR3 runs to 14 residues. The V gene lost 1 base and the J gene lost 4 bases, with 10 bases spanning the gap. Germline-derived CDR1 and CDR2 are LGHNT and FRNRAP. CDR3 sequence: CASGLARHITEAFF. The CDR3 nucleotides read TGTGCTAGTGGTTTGGCCAGACATATCACTGAAGCTTTCTTT. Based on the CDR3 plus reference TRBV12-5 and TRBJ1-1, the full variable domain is DARVTQTPRHKVTEMGQEVTMRCQPILGHNTVFWYRQTMMQGLELLAYFRNRAPLDDSGMPKDRFSAEMPDATLATLKIQPSEPRDSAVYFCASGLARHITEAFFGQGTRLTVV.

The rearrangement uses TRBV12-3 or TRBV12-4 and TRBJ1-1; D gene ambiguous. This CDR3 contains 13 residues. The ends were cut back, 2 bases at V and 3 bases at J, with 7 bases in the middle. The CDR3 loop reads CASSLIGDTEAFF. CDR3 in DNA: TGTGCCAGCAGTTTAATCGGAGACACTGAAGCTTTCTTT.

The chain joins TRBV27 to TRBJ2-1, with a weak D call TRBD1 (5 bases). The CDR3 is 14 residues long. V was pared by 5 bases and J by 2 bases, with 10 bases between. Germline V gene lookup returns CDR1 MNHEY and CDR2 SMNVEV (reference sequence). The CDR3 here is CASSSQGPYNEQFF. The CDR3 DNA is TGTGCCAGCAGTAGCCAGGGCCCCTACAATGAGCAGTTCTTC.

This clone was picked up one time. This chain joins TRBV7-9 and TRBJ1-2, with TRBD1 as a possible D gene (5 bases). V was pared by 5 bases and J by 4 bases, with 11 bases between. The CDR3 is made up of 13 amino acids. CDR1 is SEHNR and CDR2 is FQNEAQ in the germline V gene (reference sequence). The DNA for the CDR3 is TGTGCCAGCAGCCGGGGACTGAGCTATGGCTACACCTTC. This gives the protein CASSRGLSYGYTF.

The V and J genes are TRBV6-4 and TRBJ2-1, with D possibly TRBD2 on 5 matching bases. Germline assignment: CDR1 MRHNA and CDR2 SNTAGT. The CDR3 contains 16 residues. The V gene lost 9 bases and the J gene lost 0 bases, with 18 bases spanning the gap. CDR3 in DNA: TGTGCCAGGGGTTCGGACTCCCCAAGCTCCTACAATGAGCAGTTCTTC. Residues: CARGSDSPSSYNEQFF.

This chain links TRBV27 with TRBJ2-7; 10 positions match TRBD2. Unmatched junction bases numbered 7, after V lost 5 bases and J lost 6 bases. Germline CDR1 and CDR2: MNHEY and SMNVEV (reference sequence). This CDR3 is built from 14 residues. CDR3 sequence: CASSLAGDPLEQYF. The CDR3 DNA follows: TGTGCCAGCAGTCTAGCGGGGGACCCGCTCGAGCAGTACTTC.

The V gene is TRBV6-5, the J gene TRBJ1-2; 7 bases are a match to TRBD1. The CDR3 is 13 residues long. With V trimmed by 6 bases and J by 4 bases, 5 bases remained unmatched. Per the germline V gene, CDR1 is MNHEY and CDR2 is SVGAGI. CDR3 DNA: TGTGCCAGCAGCGCAGGGGGGATCTATGGCTACACCTTC. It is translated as CASSAGGIYGYTF.

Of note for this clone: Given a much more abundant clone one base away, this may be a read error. CDR3 in amino acids: CASSDGSSYEQYF. DNA for the CDR3: TGTGCCAGCAGTGACGGGAGCTCCTACGAGCAGTACTTC. V usage is TRBV27 and J usage is TRBJ2-7, with D possibly TRBD2 on 6 matching bases. The ends were cut back, 5 bases at V and 0 bases at J, with 8 bases in the middle. This CDR3 contains 13 residues. Germline V lookup: CDR1 MNHEY, CDR2 SMNVEV (reference sequence).

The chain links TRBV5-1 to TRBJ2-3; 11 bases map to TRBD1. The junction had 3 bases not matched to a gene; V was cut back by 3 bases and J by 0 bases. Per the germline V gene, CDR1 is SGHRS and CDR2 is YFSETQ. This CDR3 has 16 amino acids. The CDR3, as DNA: TGCGCCAGCAGCTATGGGACAGGGGGTAGCACAGATACGCAGTATTTT. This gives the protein CASSYGTGGSTDTQYF. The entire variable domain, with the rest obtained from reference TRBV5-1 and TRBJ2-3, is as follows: KAGVTQTPRYLIKTRGQQVTLSCSPISGHRSVSWYQQTPGQGLQFLFEYFSETQRNKGNFPGRFSGRQFSNSRSEMNVSTLELGDSALYLCASSYGTGGSTDTQYFGPGTRLTVL.

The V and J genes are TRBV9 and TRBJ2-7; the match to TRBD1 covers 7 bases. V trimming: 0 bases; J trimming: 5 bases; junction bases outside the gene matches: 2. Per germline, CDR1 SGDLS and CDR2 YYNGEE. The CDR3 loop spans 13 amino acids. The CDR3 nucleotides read TGTGCCAGCAGCGTAGGACAGGGCGACGAGCAGTACTTC. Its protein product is CASSVGQGDEQYF.

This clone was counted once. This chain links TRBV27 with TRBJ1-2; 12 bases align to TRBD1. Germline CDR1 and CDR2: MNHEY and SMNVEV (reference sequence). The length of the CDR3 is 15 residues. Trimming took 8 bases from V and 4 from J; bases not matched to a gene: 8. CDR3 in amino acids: CASGLGQGAIYGYTF. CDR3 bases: TGTGCCAGCGGCCTGGGACAGGGGGCTATCTATGGCTACACCTTC.

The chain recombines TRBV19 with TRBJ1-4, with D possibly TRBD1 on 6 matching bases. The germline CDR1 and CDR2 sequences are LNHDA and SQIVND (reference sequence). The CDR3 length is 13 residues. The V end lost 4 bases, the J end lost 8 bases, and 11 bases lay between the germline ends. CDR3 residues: CASSNRVREKLFF. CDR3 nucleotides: TGTGCCAGTAGTAACAGGGTTCGCGAAAAACTGTTTTTT.

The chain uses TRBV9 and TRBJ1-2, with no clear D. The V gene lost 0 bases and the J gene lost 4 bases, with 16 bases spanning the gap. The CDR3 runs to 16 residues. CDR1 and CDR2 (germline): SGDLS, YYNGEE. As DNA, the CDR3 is TGTGCCAGCAGCGTAGAAACAGTTATCCCCACCTATGGCTACACCTTC. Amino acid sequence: CASSVETVIPTYGYTF.

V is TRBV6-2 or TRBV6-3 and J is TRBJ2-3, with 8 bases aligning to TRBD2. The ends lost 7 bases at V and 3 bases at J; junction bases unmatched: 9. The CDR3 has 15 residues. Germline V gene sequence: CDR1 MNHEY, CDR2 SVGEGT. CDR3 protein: CASTPDQRGTDTQYF. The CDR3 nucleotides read TGTGCCAGCACCCCGGACCAGCGGGGGACAGATACGCAGTATTTT.

CDR3 region: CASTVISGNTIYF. The CDR3 DNA sequence: TGTGCCAGCACAGTGATCTCTGGAAACACCATATATTTT. The V and J genes are TRBV2 and TRBJ1-3; unclear D gene. Trimming pared 7 bases from V and 0 bases from J, leaving 7 bases between. The CDR3 length is 13 residues. Germline loops: CDR1 SNHLY, CDR2 FYNNEI.

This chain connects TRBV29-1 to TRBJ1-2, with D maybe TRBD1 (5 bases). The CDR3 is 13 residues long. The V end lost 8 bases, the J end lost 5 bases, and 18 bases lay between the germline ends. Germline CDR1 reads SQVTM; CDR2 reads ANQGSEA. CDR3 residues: CSSRRGGEYGYTF. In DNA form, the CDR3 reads TGCAGCTCCCGACGGGGGGGGGAGTATGGCTACACCTTC.